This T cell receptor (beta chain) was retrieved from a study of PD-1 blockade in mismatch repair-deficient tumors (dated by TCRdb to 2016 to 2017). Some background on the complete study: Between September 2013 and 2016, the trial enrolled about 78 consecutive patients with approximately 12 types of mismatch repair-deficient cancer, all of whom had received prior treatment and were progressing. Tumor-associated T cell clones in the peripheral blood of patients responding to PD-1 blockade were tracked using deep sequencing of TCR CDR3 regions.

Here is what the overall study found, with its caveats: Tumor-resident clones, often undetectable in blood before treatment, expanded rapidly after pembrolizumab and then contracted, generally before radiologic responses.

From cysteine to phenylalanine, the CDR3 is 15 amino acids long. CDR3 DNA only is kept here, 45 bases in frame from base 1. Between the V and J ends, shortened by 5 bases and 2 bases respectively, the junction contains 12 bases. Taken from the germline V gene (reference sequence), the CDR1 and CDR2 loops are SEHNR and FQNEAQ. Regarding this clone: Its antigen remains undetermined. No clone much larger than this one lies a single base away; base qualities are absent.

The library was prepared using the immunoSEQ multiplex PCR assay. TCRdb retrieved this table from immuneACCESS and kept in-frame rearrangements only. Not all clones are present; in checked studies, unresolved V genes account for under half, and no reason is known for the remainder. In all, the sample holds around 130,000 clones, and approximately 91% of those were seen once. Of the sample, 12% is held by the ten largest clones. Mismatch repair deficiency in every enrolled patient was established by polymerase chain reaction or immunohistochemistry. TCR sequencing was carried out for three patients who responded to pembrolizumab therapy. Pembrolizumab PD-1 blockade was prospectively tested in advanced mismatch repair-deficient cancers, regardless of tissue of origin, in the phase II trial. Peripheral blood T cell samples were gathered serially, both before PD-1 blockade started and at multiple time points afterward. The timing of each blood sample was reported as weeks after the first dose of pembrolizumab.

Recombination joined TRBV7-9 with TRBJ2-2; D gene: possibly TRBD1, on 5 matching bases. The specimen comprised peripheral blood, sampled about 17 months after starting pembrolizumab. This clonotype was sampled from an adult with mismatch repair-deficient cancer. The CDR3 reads CASSPRAGNTGELFF. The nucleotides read TGTGCCAGCAGCCCCAGGGCAGGCAACACCGGGGAGCTGTTTTTT.